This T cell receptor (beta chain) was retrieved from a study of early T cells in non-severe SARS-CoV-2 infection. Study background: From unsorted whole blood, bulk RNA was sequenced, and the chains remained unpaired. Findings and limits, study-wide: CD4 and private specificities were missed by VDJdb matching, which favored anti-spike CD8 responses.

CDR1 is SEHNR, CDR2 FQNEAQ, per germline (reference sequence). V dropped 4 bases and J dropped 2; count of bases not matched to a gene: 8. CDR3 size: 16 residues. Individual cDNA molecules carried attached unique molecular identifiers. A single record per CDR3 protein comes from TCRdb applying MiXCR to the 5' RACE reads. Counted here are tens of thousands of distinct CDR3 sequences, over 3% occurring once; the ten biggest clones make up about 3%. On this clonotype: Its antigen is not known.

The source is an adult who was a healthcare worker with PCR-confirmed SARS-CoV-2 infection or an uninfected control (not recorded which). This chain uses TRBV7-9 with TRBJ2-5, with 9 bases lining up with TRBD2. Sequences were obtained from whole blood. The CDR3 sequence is CASSSGREGIQETQYF. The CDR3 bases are TGTGCCAGCAGCTCCGGGCGGGAGGGAATTCAAGAGACCCAGTACTTC.